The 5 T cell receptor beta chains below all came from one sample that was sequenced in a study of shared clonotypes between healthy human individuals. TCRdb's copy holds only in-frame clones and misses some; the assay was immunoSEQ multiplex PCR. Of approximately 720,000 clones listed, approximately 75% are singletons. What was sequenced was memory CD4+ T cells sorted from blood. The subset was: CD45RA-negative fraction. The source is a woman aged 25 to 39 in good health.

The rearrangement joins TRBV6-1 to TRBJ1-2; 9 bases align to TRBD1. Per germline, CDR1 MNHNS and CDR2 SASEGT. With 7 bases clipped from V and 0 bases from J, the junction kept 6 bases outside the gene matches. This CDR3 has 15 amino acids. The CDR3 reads CASTWTGEANYGYTF. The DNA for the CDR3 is TGTGCCAGCACCTGGACAGGGGAAGCTAACTATGGCTACACCTTC.

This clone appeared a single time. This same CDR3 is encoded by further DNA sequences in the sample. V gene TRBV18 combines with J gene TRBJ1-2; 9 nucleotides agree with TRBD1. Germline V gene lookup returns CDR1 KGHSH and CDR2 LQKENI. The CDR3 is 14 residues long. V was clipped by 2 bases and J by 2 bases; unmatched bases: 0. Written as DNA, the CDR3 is TGTGCCAGCTCACCAGGACAGGGGAACTATGGCTACACCTTC. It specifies CASSPGQGNYGYTF. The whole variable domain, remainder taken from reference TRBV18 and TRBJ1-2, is NAGVMQNPRHLVRRRGQEARLRCSPMKGHSHVYWYRQLPEEGLKFMVYLQKENIIDESGMPKERFSAEFPKEGPSILRIQQVVRGDSAAYFCASSPGQGNYGYTFGSGTRLTVV.

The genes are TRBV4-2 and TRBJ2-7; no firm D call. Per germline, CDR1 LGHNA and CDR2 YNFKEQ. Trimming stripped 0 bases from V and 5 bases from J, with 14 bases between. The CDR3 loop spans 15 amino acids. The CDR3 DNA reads TGTGCCAGCAGCCAAGATCTCGGGCCCGTTGACGAGCAGTACTTC. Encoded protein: CASSQDLGPVDEQYF.

CDR3 sequence: CASSPGRESYNEQFF. The CDR3 bases are TGTGCCAGCTCACCCGGCAGGGAGTCCTACAATGAGCAGTTCTTC. The chain combines TRBV18 with TRBJ2-1; D might be TRBD1 or TRBD2, each matching 5 bases. This CDR3 is 15 amino acids long. Trimming took 3 bases from V and 1 from J, leaving 10 bases between them. Germline V lookup: CDR1 KGHSH, CDR2 LQKENI.

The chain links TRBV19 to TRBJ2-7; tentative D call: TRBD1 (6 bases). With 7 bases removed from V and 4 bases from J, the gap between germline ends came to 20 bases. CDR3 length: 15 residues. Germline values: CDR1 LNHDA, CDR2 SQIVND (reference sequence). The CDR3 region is CASTNQGHGPYEQYF. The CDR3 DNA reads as TGTGCCAGTACAAACCAGGGACACGGCCCGTACGAGCAGTACTTC. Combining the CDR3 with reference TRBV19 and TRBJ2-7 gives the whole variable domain DGGITQSPKYLFRKEGQNVTLSCEQNLNHDAMYWYRQDPGQGLRLIYYSQIVNDFQKGDIAEGYSVSREKKESFPLTVTSAQKNPTAFYLCASTNQGHGPYEQYFGPGTRLTVT.